This T cell receptor (beta chain) derives from a study of T cell responses to AZD1222 COVID-19 vaccine (dated by TCRdb to the early 2020s). For context, the study as a whole: AZD1222 recipients whose second dose came at about 4 weeks and those whose second dose came at about 12 weeks were combined into one group, since spike-specific TCR depth and breadth did not differ between the two schedules. Trial participants were enrolled by age into subgroups of 18-55, 56-69 and 70-plus years, and 148, 28 and 57 TCR-sequenced participants, respectively, were included in these subgroups. A total of more than 230 trial participants underwent TCR sequencing, of whom nearly 210 received two doses of AZD1222 and around 26 received two doses of the MenACWY control vaccine.

The CDR3 regions of human TCRbeta chains were subjected to immunosequencing. The study's own analysis went as follows. TCRs in the repertoires were compared against a reference library of SARS-CoV-2-specific TCRs that had been generated with the MIRA antigen-specificity platform. Breadth meant the fraction of unique TCRs that were SARS-CoV-2-associated, whereas depth meant the fraction of total T cells that were SARS-CoV-2-associated. Using the MIRA data, each spike-specific TCR was mapped to the spike region that the TCR reacts to and placed in a CD4 or CD8 class. Log10-transformed breadth and depth values were compared by one-way ANOVA with Sidak's multiple comparisons tests. The clones in this table, taken by TCRdb from immuneACCESS, are in-frame only. Not every clone is retained; where verified, under half of the shortfall comes from an unresolved V gene, and the cause of the rest is unknown. Clonal size and the V and J genes are those of that table, whereas D and trimming came from the DNA. For this sample there are 100,000 to 150,000 clones; 88% appear just once. More than 3.5% of the sample lies in the top ten.

Sequences SGDLS (CDR1) and YYNGEE (CDR2) are obtained from the germline V gene. From the cysteine up to the phenylalanine, the CDR3 has a length of 14 residues. Just the 42-base CDR3 DNA is kept, in frame starting at base 1. V lost 2 bases and J lost 4 bases, and the count of bases not matched to a germline gene is 3. What the study reported, not specific to this receptor: In the small 56-69-year group, the increase in depth fell short of significance, most likely because of low power. Conclusions about previously exposed vaccinees are limited because only a handful of AZD1222 recipients were SARS-CoV-2 seropositive at baseline. Because no day 14 peak-response samples were available, the repertoires could be characterized only after the peak T cell response. Vaccine-associated CD4 TCRs spanned the whole spike protein, with dominant responses in regions 160-218 and 743-854. A significant rise in spike-specific TCR breadth and depth was observed after two AZD1222 doses relative to day 0 and relative to MenACWY recipients. Epitopes outside the regions mutated in the B.1.351 and B.1.1.7 variants were reportedly recognized by nearly half of the unique spike-specific TCRs. Participants were mostly white British, with more females than males. The authors suggested clonal diversity may have been underestimated.

Concerning this clone itself: Its antigen specificity is not known. Within one base of it there is no much larger clone, and no base qualities were kept.

The time point tag for this specimen amounts to: baseline before first vaccination. The vaccinee samples were drawn from two UK trials, COV001 and COV002, one of which was a single-blind randomized controlled phase 2/3 trial testing AZD1222 (ChAdOx1 nCoV-19) in healthy adults. For TCRbeta chain sequencing, PBMC samples were collected from trial participants at day 0 and at day 28 after the second dose. Sequenced material: peripheral blood, taken on day 0 of AZD1222 vaccination. This chain is built from TRBV9 and TRBJ1-5; TRBD1 lines up with 7 middle nucleotides. This sequence originates from an adult in good health. The nucleotide sequence reads as follows: TGTGCCAGCAGCGTGGGGACAGAAAATCAGCCCCAGCATTTT. The resulting protein is CASSVGTENQPQHF. The CDR3 plus the reference TRBV9 and TRBJ1-5 genes for the other parts give the full variable domain: DSGVTQTPKHLITATGQRVTLRCSPRSGDLSVYWYQQSLDQGLQFLIQYYNGEERAKGNILERFSAQQFPDLHSELNLSSLELGDSALYFCASSVGTENQPQHFGDGTRLSIL.